This T cell receptor (beta chain) stems from a study of blood T cell repertoires in COVID-19. The assay was immunoSEQ multiplex PCR, and TCRdb's table has in-frame clones only and misses some. The sample consists of approximately 250,000 clones, 86% of them appearing once. The Seattle site enrolled patients during active infection and followed them longitudinally. The source material was peripheral blood. The clonotype originates from a woman between 65 and 79 years old with COVID-19, enrolled during active disease.

DNA for the CDR3: TGTGCCAGCAGCCGTAGAAACAGGGAACCTGAAGCTTTCTTT. Its protein is CASSRRNREPEAFF. This sequence joins TRBV7-2 and TRBJ1-1, with a weak D call TRBD1 (6 bases). Trimming took 5 bases from V and 6 from J, leaving 16 bases between them. Germline CDR1 reads SGHTA; CDR2 reads FQGNSA. The CDR3 has 14 amino acids.